This T cell receptor (beta chain) was captured in a study of spatial heterogeneity in lung cancer. Across the whole study: Strong correlation linked TCR transcript counts in tumor regions to a T cell module score derived from matched bulk RNA-seq.

Study-level points and caveats: Intratumoral expanded alpha and beta TCR counts were found to track tumor mutation counts.

TCRdb analysed the 5' RACE reads with MiXCR anew, one entry per CDR3 protein. This sample has 750 to 850 distinct CDR3 sequences, with roughly 9.3% found just once. This CDR3 is built from 14 residues. V lost 3 bases to trimming and J lost 0 bases; unmatched junction nucleotides: 2. The time point here: sample taken at primary tumor resection. Material for sequencing was whole RNA from tumor, nontumor lung or frozen PBMC, left unsorted. By share, this clonotype counts as hyperexpanded (1% or more). Its antigen remains unknown. The TCR originated in a male donor with early-stage non-small cell lung cancer. Sequenced here: lung tumor tissue, sampled at surgery. This chain uses TRBV12-3 or TRBV12-4 with TRBJ2-7; 7 bases match TRBD2. The CDR3 nucleotides read TGTGCCAGCAGTTTGGCTAGCGGCTCCTACGAGCAGTACTTC. This codes for CASSLASGSYEQYF.